This T cell receptor beta chain was sequenced during a study of T cells in Graves' hyperthyroidism and ophthalmopathy. V dropped 2 bases and J dropped 6 bases, with 9 bases sitting between them. From germline, CDR1 is SGDLS and CDR2 YYNGEE. The CDR3 runs 14 residues. Comments on this clonotype: The antigen is undetermined.

Findings and limits, study-wide: Most thyroid clonotypes expanded above 0.001 were also detected in blood. A model built on 13 V-J features separated ophthalmopathy from stable hyperthyroidism.

Orbital computed tomography, thyroid ultrasound, serum thyroxine and TRAb, and clinical symptoms together informed the diagnoses. It was RNA transcripts that yielded the amplified TCR beta CDR3 regions. In the first-round RT-PCR of the TCR CDR3, the HTBI primer set was used. TCRdb itself ran the multiplex PCR reads through MiXCR, one entry per CDR3 protein. The top ten hold around 3.6% of the sample, which has about 360,000 distinct CDR3 sequences, about a fifth seen once. The clonotype was recovered from a woman between 18 and 30 years old with Graves' hyperthyroidism. The chain couples TRBV9 to TRBJ1-6; D ambiguous. Sample: blood. The chain's CDR3 is CASSVDWGNSPLHF. The DNA of the CDR3 is TGTGCCAGCAGCGTCGATTGGGGTAATTCACCCCTCCACTTT.